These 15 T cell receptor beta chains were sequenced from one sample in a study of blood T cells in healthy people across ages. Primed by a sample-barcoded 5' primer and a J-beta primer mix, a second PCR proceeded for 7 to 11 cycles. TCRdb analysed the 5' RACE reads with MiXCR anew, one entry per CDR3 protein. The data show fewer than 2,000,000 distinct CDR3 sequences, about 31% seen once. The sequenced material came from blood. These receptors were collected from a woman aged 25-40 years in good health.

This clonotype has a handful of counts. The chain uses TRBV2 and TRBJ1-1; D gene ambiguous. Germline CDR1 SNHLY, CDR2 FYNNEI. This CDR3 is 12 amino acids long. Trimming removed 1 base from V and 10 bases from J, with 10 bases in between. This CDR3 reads CASSEGFSRAFF. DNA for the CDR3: TGTGCCAGCAGTGAAGGGTTCTCACGAGCTTTCTTT.

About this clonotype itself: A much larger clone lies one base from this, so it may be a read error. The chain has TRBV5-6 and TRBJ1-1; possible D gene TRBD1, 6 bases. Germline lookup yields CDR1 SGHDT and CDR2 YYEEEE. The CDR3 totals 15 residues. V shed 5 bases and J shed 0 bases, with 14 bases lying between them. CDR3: CASSSCRGMNTEAFF. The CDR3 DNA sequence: TGTGCCAGCAGTAGTTGCAGGGGAATGAACACTGAAGCTTTCTTT.

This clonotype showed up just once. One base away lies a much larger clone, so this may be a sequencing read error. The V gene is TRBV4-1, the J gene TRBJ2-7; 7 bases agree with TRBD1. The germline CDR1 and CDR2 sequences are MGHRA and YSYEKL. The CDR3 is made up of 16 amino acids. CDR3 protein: CASNQEPTGRSYEQYF. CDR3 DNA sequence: TGCGCCAGCAACCAAGAGCCGACAGGGCGCTCCTACGAGCAGTACTTC.

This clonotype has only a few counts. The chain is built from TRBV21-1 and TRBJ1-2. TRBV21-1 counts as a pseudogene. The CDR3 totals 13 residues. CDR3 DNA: TGTGCCAGCAGTGGTGACAACTACTATGGCTACACCTTC. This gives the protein CASSGDNYYGYTF.

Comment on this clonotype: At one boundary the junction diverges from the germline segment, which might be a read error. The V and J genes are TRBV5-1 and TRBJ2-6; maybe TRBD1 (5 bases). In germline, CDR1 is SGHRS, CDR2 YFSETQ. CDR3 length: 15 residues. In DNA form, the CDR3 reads TGCGCCAGCAGCCCCCAGGGCTCTGAGGCCAACGTCCTGACTTTC. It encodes CASSPQGSEANVLTF. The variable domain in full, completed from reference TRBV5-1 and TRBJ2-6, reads KAGVTQTPRYLIKTRGQQVTLSCSPISGHRSVSWYQQTPGQGLQFLFEYFSETQRNKGNFPGRFSGRQFSNSRSEMNVSTLELGDSALYLCASSPQGSEANVLTFGAGSRLTVL.

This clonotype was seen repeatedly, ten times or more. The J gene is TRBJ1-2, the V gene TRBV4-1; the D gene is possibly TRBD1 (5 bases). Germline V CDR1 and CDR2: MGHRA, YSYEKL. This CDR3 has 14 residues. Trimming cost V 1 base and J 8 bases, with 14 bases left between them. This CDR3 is CASSQVAQGEGYTF. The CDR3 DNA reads TGCGCCAGCAGCCAAGTCGCGCAGGGCGAGGGCTACACCTTC.

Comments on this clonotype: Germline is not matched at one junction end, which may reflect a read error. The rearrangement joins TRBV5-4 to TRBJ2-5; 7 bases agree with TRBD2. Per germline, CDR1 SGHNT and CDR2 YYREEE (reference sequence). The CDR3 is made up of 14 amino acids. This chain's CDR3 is CASSPGGGQEAQYF. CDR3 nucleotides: TGTGCCAGCAGCCCGGGGGGAGGTCAAGAGGCCCAGTACTTC.

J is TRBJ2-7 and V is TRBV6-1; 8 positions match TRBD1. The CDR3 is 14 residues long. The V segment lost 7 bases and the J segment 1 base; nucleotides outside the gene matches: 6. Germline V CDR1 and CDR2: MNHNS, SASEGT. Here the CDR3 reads CASTPQGASYEQYF. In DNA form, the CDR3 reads TGTGCCAGCACCCCGCAGGGGGCTTCCTACGAGCAGTACTTC.

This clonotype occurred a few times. The CDR3 spells CASSGYSGGSGELFF. CDR3 coding DNA: TGTGCCAGCAGTGGTTATTCAGGGGGCTCCGGGGAGCTGTTTTTT. The V gene is TRBV6-1, the J gene TRBJ2-2, with 8 bases aligning to TRBD1. The trim removed 4 bases at V and 6 bases at J, leaving 7 bases unmatched. Germline lookup yields CDR1 MNHNS and CDR2 SASEGT. The CDR3 length is 15 residues.

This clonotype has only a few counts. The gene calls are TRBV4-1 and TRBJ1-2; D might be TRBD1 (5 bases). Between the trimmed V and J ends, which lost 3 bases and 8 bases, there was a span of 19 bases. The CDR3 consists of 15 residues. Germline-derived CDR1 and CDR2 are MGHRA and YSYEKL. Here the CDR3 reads CASSQMTVGGRGYTF. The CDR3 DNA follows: TGCGCCAGCAGCCAGATGACCGTCGGGGGTAGAGGCTACACCTTC.

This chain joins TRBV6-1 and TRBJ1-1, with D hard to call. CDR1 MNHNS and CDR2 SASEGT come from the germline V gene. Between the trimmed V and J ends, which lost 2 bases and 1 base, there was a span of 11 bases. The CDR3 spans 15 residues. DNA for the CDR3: TGTGCCAGCAGTGAATCCAGACTTCCGAACACTGAAGCTTTCTTT. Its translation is CASSESRLPNTEAFF.

The CDR3 nucleotides are TGTGCCAGCAGCACTGGGACTCCCTCCTACAATGAGCAGTTCTTC. Protein sequence: CASSTGTPSYNEQFF. The genes are TRBV5-6 and TRBJ2-1; possibly TRBD2 for D (6 bases). The CDR3 has 15 residues. Trimming pared 4 bases from V and 0 bases from J, leaving 11 bases between. Germline loops: CDR1 SGHDT, CDR2 YYEEEE.

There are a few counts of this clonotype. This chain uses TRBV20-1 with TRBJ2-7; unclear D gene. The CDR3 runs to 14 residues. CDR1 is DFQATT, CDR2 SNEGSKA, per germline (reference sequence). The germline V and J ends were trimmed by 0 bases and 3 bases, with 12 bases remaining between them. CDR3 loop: CSARDPRWDYEQYF. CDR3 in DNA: TGCAGTGCTAGAGATCCGAGATGGGACTACGAGCAGTACTTC.

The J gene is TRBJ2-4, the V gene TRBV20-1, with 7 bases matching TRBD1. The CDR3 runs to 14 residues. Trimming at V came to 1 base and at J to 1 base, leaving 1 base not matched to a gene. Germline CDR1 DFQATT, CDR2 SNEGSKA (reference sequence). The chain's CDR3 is CSARGRGAKNIQYF. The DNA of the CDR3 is TGCAGTGCTAGAGGCAGGGGGGCCAAAAACATTCAGTACTTC.

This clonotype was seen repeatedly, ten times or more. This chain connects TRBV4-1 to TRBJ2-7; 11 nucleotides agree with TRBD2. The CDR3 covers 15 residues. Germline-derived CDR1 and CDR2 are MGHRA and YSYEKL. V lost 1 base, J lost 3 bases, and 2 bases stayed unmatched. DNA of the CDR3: TGCGCCAGCAGCCAAGTCCTAGCGGGAGGCTACGAGCAGTACTTC. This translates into CASSQVLAGGYEQYF.